This T cell receptor (beta chain) emerged from a study of T cell responses to AZD1222 COVID-19 vaccine. The method was immunoSEQ multiplex PCR; TCRdb's version includes in-frame clones alone and lacks a portion of them. The sample has around 88,000 clones; nearly 90% are singletons. The length of the CDR3 is 17 residues. Germline loops: CDR1 SGHRS, CDR2 YFSETQ. After removal of 2 bases from V and 8 bases from J, the junction contained 9 bases not matched to a gene. Findings and limits, study-wide: The study reported that nearly half of spike-specific TCRs target unmutated variant regions.

About this clone itself: The target antigen is unknown.

The material was peripheral blood, obtained on day 0 of AZD1222 vaccination. This receptor was obtained from an adult in good health. The chain carries TRBV5-1 and TRBJ2-1; 14 bases match TRBD2. The CDR3 coding sequence is TGCGCCAGCAGCTTTGTGACTAGCGGGAGGGCCTCTCATGAGCAGTTCTTC. Translating it yields CASSFVTSGRASHEQFF.